One T cell receptor (beta chain) is described in this entry. What it binds is not known. Germline-derived CDR1 and CDR2 are MGHDK and SYGVNS. The CDR3 is 14 amino acids. The V and J ends lost 1 base and 12 bases respectively, with 13 bases between them. The data are from a study of OX40 agonist ivuxolimab in advanced cancers. The wider study: At 82.7% male, the cohort had a mean age of roughly 60 years, ranging from about 20 to 90. Whole-study results and caveats: Both CD4+ and CD8+ T cell populations in blood had undergone clonal expansion by week 6 at 0.1 to 3.0 mg/kg. Relative to CD4+ cells, CD8+ T cells on average had more expanded clones.

This table comes from immunoSEQ multiplex PCR, and its TCRdb copy is limited to in-frame clones, with some not included. This sample has fewer than 85,000 clones; 88% occur once, and the top ten carry less than 0.8%. The gene calls are TRBV25-1 and TRBJ1-6; D remains ambiguous. Specimen: CD4+ or CD8+ T cells sorted from blood, collected in a trial of the OX40 agonist ivuxolimab. The sequence came from an adult with an advanced solid tumor such as melanoma, head and neck, liver or kidney cancer. The CDR3 nucleotides are TGTGCCAGCAGTGAATTGGTGGTGAGGCAACCCCTCCACTTT. Its protein is CASSELVVRQPLHF.